These 5 T cell receptor beta chains originate from one sample sequenced in a study of blood T cell repertoires in COVID-19. The data were produced by immunoSEQ multiplex PCR, yet TCRdb's version contains in-frame clones alone and is incomplete. The sample lists roughly 100,000 clones, approximately 89% occurring once. Sequenced input: peripheral blood. The receptor source for this set is a woman of 80 years or more in a cohort sampled during active COVID-19.

The V and J genes are TRBV2 and TRBJ1-4; TRBD1 agrees at 8 bases. The junction had 5 bases not matched to a gene; V was cut back by 8 bases and J by 3 bases. Germline V gene lookup returns CDR1 SNHLY and CDR2 FYNNEI. The CDR3 spans 14 residues. DNA for the CDR3: TGTGCCAGCGCTAGACAGGGGTCTAATGAAAAACTGTTTTTT. It is translated as CASARQGSNEKLFF.

The chain recombines TRBV4-2 with TRBJ2-5; TRBD2 aligns across 12 bases. Germline V CDR1 and CDR2: LGHNA, YNFKEQ. Trimming removed 3 bases from V and 2 bases from J; junction bases left unmatched: 4. The CDR3 runs 16 residues. Here the CDR3 reads CASSQSLAGGQETQYF. The CDR3 DNA sequence: TGTGCCAGCAGCCAGTCACTAGCGGGAGGACAAGAGACCCAGTACTTC.

V is TRBV7-2 and J is TRBJ2-3, with TRBD2 identical over 9 bases. Germline CDR1 and CDR2: SGHTA and FQGNSA. The CDR3 runs 16 residues. V trimming: 1 base; J trimming: 4 bases; junction bases outside the gene matches: 6. The CDR3 sequence: CASSLGGGRAPDTQYF. CDR3 DNA: TGTGCCAGCAGCTTAGGGGGCGGGAGGGCGCCAGATACGCAGTATTTT.

The rearrangement joins TRBV30 to TRBJ1-4, with a weak D call TRBD1 (6 bases). In germline, CDR1 is GTSNPN, CDR2 SVGIG (reference sequence). The CDR3 sequence is 15 residues long. Trimming stripped 0 bases from V and 8 bases from J, with 16 bases between. The CDR3 DNA follows: TGTGCCTGGAGTGTACAGGGACGCCCTCGGGAAAAACTGTTTTTT. Translated: CAWSVQGRPREKLFF.

V is TRBV29-1 and J is TRBJ2-3; tentative D call: TRBD2 (6 bases). Germline V gene data show CDR1 as SQVTM and CDR2 as ANQGSEA. Deletions cut 3 bases from V and 1 base from J, with 14 bases between. This CDR3 contains 15 residues. The CDR3 DNA reads as TGCAGCGTTGATAGCGTCGGGAGCGGCACAGATACGCAGTATTTT. Its translation is CSVDSVGSGTDTQYF.